This T cell receptor (beta chain) was identified in a study of OX40 agonist ivuxolimab in advanced cancers. Across the whole study: An agonistic human IgG2 monoclonal antibody against OX40 (CD134) was given. Notes on the study in general: In a subset of nonresponders, normalized T-cell clonal expansion was also low.

Repertoires were generated with immunoSEQ multiplex PCR, while TCRdb's copy carries only in-frame clones and drops some. Of 70,000 to 80,000 clones listed, roughly 88% are singletons. This clone has only a few counts. Its antigen remains unidentified. CDR3 size: 12 residues. Germline loops: CDR1 MDHEN, CDR2 SYDVKM. Trimming took off 6 bases at V and 4 bases at J, with 8 bases between the two ends. Material: CD4+ or CD8+ T cells sorted from blood, obtained in a trial of the OX40 agonist ivuxolimab. The rearrangement links TRBV28 to TRBJ2-3; D is ambiguous. The sequence was obtained from an adult with an advanced solid tumor such as melanoma, head and neck, liver or kidney cancer. The CDR3 region has the DNA TGTGCCAGCAGCCTCTTTGCAGATACGCAGTATTTT. Translated, it gives CASSLFADTQYF.